This passage covers 19 T cell receptor beta chains from one sample sequenced in a study of beta chain features in type 1 diabetes. Sequenced material consisted of expressed TCRB transcripts (all of the isolated RNA was reverse transcribed). Method: immunoSEQ multiplex PCR; TCRdb's copy keeps in-frame clones and lacks some. This table has tens of thousands of clones, around a third appearing once. The sequenced material came from stem cell memory CD4+ T cells from blood. All receptors come from a woman under 30 in good health.

The chain links TRBV10-3 to TRBJ1-1; a possible D gene is TRBD1 (6 bases). V was shortened by 3 bases and J by 4 bases, with 9 bases between the two germline ends. Germline lookup yields CDR1 ENHRY and CDR2 SYGVKD. This CDR3 has 13 residues. CDR3 nucleotides: TGTGCCATCAGTGATAAAGGGGGCACTGAAGCTTTCTTT. Amino acids: CAISDKGGTEAFF.

The chain links TRBV25-1 to TRBJ2-7; 11 nucleotides match TRBD2. This CDR3 region has 16 residues. V lost 4 bases and J lost 7; bases outside the gene matches: 12. Looked up from germline, CDR1 is MGHDK and CDR2 is SYGVNS. The CDR3 coding sequence is TGTGCCAGCAGTGGGGCATTCGGGACTAGCGGAGGGGAGCAGTACTTC. This codes for CASSGAFGTSGGEQYF.

CDR3 region: CASSPQVSAGEETQYF. The CDR3 nucleotides are TGTGCCAGCTCACCACAGGTTTCAGCGGGGGAAGAGACCCAGTACTTC. The chain joins TRBV18 to TRBJ2-5; 8 bases line up with TRBD2. The V and J ends lost 1 base and 3 bases, in that order; junction bases with no gene match: 7. Germline V gene lookup returns CDR1 KGHSH and CDR2 LQKENI. This CDR3 is 16 amino acids long.

This clone has a handful of counts. This chain uses TRBV18 with TRBJ2-1; 14 bases match TRBD2. This CDR3 comprises 16 residues. Looked up from germline, CDR1 is KGHSH and CDR2 is LQKENI. The V gene end was trimmed by 3 bases and the J gene end by 7 bases; junction bases not matched to a gene: 5. CDR3 sequence (DNA): TGTGCCAGCTCACCGGCGGGACTAGCGGGAGATAATGAGCAGTTCTTC. This gives the protein CASSPAGLAGDNEQFF.

This clone was detected ten times or more. The V gene is TRBV7-9, the J gene TRBJ2-1; TRBD1 matches 8 bases. V shed 4 bases, J shed 4 bases, and the junction held 3 bases outside the gene matches. From germline, CDR1 is SEHNR and CDR2 FQNEAQ (reference sequence). There are 14 residues in the CDR3. CDR3 amino acids: CASSSGQGYNEQFF. CDR3 DNA sequence: TGTGCCAGCAGCTCCGGACAGGGATACAATGAGCAGTTCTTC.

This clone was counted ten times or more. The V gene is TRBV7-9, the J gene TRBJ2-1, with 7 bases aligning to TRBD2. CDR1 and CDR2 (germline): SEHNR, FQNEAQ (reference sequence). Germline trimming cut 8 bases from V and 15 bases from J; bases unmatched to any gene: 13. This CDR3 region has 12 residues. Here the CDR3 reads CASWTSGGQRFF. The CDR3 nucleotides are TGTGCCAGCTGGACATCGGGAGGCCAAAGGTTCTTC.

The chain recombines TRBV6-5 with TRBJ2-7, with D perhaps TRBD1 (6 bases). CDR1 and CDR2 from the germline V gene are MNHEY and SVGAGI. This CDR3 region has 14 residues. Trimming removed 4 bases from V and 3 bases from J, with 13 bases in between. The CDR3 spells CASSSYRDLYEQYF. The CDR3 DNA sequence: TGTGCCAGCAGTTCGTACAGGGATCTCTACGAGCAGTACTTC.

The rearrangement links TRBV7-2 to TRBJ1-6, with 8 nucleotides matching TRBD1. Germline CDR1 SGHTA, CDR2 FQGNSA. The junction had 9 bases not matched to a gene; V was cut back by 4 bases and J by 10 bases. This CDR3 is built from 15 residues. The CDR3 DNA is TGTGCCAGCAGCTCCAACCAGGGGGCCGGATCACCCCTCCACTTT. Its translation is CASSSNQGAGSPLHF.

This clone was recorded a few times. The CDR3 sequence: CASRQGLYEKLFF. CDR3 in DNA: TGTGCCAGCCGACAGGGGCTGTATGAAAAACTGTTTTTT. The V gene is TRBV18, the J gene TRBJ1-4; 8 bases match TRBD1. This CDR3 contains 13 residues. From germline, CDR1 is KGHSH and CDR2 LQKENI. The ends lost 8 bases at V and 6 bases at J; junction bases unmatched: 5.

The V call is TRBV4-3, the J call TRBJ2-6, with 8 positions matching TRBD1. This CDR3 spans 16 amino acids. V was clipped by 2 bases and J by 4 bases; unmatched bases: 4. Germline V gene lookup returns CDR1 LGHNA and CDR2 YSLEER. The CDR3 nucleotides are TGCGCCAGCAGCCAACAGGGGGCGCGGGGGGCCAACGTCCTGACTTTC. It yields the protein CASSQQGARGANVLTF.

The rearrangement links TRBV10-3 to TRBJ1-1, with D tentatively TRBD1 (6 bases). The CDR3 is 17 residues long. Between the trimmed V and J ends, which lost 0 bases and 1 base, there was a span of 15 bases. Germline-derived CDR1 and CDR2 are ENHRY and SYGVKD. The CDR3 sequence is CAISESYFTGRNTEAFF. CDR3 DNA sequence: TGTGCCATCAGTGAGTCCTATTTTACAGGGCGGAACACTGAAGCTTTCTTT.

The V call is TRBV9, the J call TRBJ2-2; D is unresolved. Germline V gene data show CDR1 as SGDLS and CDR2 as YYNGEE. The CDR3 covers 15 residues. The V end was cut by 2 bases, the J end by 1 base, with 9 bases between. The CDR3 loop is CASSVSSLNTGELFF. The CDR3 region has the DNA TGTGCCAGCAGCGTTTCAAGCCTGAACACCGGGGAGCTGTTTTTT.

The chain has TRBV5-4 and TRBJ2-5; D is possibly TRBD1 (5 bases). V lost 0 bases and J lost 4, with 13 bases in between. The germline V gene encodes CDR1 SGHNT and CDR2 YYREEE (reference sequence). The CDR3 loop spans 15 amino acids. CDR3 in DNA: TGTGCCAGCAGCTTGGGGCAGGGTGGCCGAGAGACCCAGTACTTC. It codes for CASSLGQGGRETQYF.

This chain connects TRBV4-3 to TRBJ2-2; D is unclear. V was cut by 2 bases and J by 4 bases, with 11 bases left in between. The length of the CDR3 is 15 residues. CDR1 LGHNA and CDR2 YSLEER come from the germline V gene. The CDR3 DNA reads as TGCGCCAGCAGCCAAACATATGTGGCCACCGGGGAGCTGTTTTTT. Translated: CASSQTYVATGELFF.

This clone occurred once. V is TRBV5-5 and J is TRBJ2-3; 8 bases match TRBD2. Germline V gene sequence: CDR1 SGHKS, CDR2 YYEKEE (reference sequence). The ends lost 0 bases at V and 7 bases at J; junction bases unmatched: 7. This CDR3 is built from 15 residues. This CDR3 is CASSLAAGDGYTQYF. CDR3 DNA sequence: TGTGCCAGCAGCTTGGCAGCGGGAGACGGATATACGCAGTATTTT.

The rearrangement links TRBV25-1 to TRBJ1-4; D is undetermined. Germline V gene sequence: CDR1 MGHDK, CDR2 SYGVNS. This CDR3 contains 14 residues. V was clipped by 3 bases and J by 8 bases, with 13 bases between them. Written as DNA, the CDR3 is TGTGCCAGCAGTGACGGCACCCGGAGGGAAAAACTGTTTTTT. Residues: CASSDGTRREKLFF.

CDR3 sequence reads: CASSLAGVDGYTF. CDR3 nucleotides: TGTGCCAGCAGCTTAGCAGGGGTAGACGGCTACACCTTC. The chain couples TRBV7-8 to TRBJ1-2; perhaps TRBD1 as D (5 bases). Germline V gene sequence: CDR1 SGHVS, CDR2 FQNEAQ. Trimming removed 0 bases from V and 8 bases from J, with 10 bases in between. The CDR3 spans 13 residues.

This clone was seen ten or more times. The chain links TRBV7-9 to TRBJ2-7; tentative D call: TRBD2 (6 bases). V was clipped by 3 bases and J by 0 bases, with 9 bases between them. CDR3 length: 14 amino acids. CDR1 is SEHNR, CDR2 FQNEAQ, per germline (reference sequence). For the CDR3, the DNA is TGTGCCAGCAGCTTTGCCGGGGGCTCCTACGAGCAGTACTTC. It translates to CASSFAGGSYEQYF.

V and J are TRBV7-2 and TRBJ1-2; D may be TRBD1 (6 bases). V lost 3 bases to trimming and J lost 6 bases, with 14 bases between them. Germline V gene data show CDR1 as SGHTA and CDR2 as FQGNSA. This CDR3 has 14 amino acids. CDR3 region: CASSLGMGGHGYTF. The CDR3 DNA follows: TGTGCCAGCAGCTTGGGGATGGGGGGGCATGGCTACACCTTC.